This entry describes one T cell receptor beta chain. What it binds is not known. The data are from a study of cytomegalovirus exposure and HLA in healthy donors. Findings and limits, study-wide: A later analysis reportedly found fewer N-insertions in an Asian-associated ancestry cluster than the roughly 670-donor mean.

The CDR3 is 14 residues long. Trimming at V came to 5 bases and at J to 4 bases, leaving 7 bases not matched to a gene. CDR1 MRHNA and CDR2 SNTAGT come from the germline V gene. PCR used 60 Vbeta primers and 13 Jbeta primers. Clones were sequenced by immunoSEQ multiplex PCR, and TCRdb holds only the in-frame ones, with some missing. This table has about 110,000 clones, 77% appearing once. The TCR originated in a male donor in good health and CMV-seronegative. The chain uses TRBV6-4 and TRBJ1-1, with 7 nucleotides matching TRBD1. The material sequenced was PBMCs. The CDR3 region has the DNA TGTGCCAGCAGTTTGACAGGGTGGAGCACTGAAGCTTTCTTT. As protein: CASSLTGWSTEAFF.